This T cell receptor beta chain comes out of a study of blood T cell repertoires in COVID-19. Whole-study context: Specimens from acute and convalescent COVID-19 originated in the United States, Italy and Spain. In each case, the material was cDNA or gDNA derived from T cells, B-cell-depleted T cells, or PBMCs.

This CDR3 has 13 residues. From germline, CDR1 is SGHKS and CDR2 YYEKEE (reference sequence). V lost 2 bases and J lost 5; bases outside the gene matches: 3. As handled by the study authors: Reference gene primer amplification gave estimated nucleated cell counts. TCRdb's copy holds only in-frame clones and misses some; the assay was immunoSEQ multiplex PCR. V, J and clone size derive from that table, while D and trimming were established from the DNA sequence. The sample has 75,000 or so clones, 80% to 85% seen once. The specimen was peripheral blood. This chain links TRBV5-5 with TRBJ2-5; 7 bases line up with TRBD1. The sequence was collected from a woman in her 70s with acute or convalescent COVID-19. The CDR3 reads CASSLQGKETQYF. The DNA for the CDR3 is TGTGCCAGCAGCTTACAGGGGAAGGAGACCCAGTACTTC.